These 13 T cell receptor beta chains share one sample of origin, sequenced in a study of T cells after yellow fever vaccination. TCRdb called the 5' RACE reads again in MiXCR, with one record for every CDR3 protein. The sample has 450,000 to 650,000 distinct CDR3 sequences; 20% to 25% are singletons. Sequences were derived from PBMCs, sampled 21 days after the first yellow fever vaccination. The receptors here all came from a man younger than 35 who received the YFV17D yellow fever vaccine.

This chain uses TRBV29-1 with TRBJ2-1; 7 nucleotides agree with TRBD1. V dropped 4 bases and J dropped 10; count of bases not matched to a gene: 10. Per germline, CDR1 SQVTM and CDR2 ANQGSEA. CDR3 length: 13 residues. The chain's CDR3 is CSVGGTEPMEQFF. CDR3 nucleotide sequence: TGCAGCGTTGGAGGGACAGAACCAATGGAGCAGTTCTTC.

The chain employs TRBV4-1 and TRBJ2-7, with TRBD1 identical over 7 bases. After removal of 8 bases from V and 4 bases from J, the junction contained 8 bases not matched to a gene. The germline CDR1 and CDR2 sequences are MGHRA and YSYEKL. The CDR3 is 13 amino acids. The CDR3 region has the DNA TGCGCCAGCTTCGTGACAGGGTTTTACGAGCAGTACGTC. It yields the protein CASFVTGFYEQYV.

The rearrangement uses TRBV10-3 and TRBJ2-1, with 7 bases aligning to TRBD1. In germline, CDR1 is ENHRY, CDR2 SYGVKD. The CDR3 extends over 12 amino acids. Trimming cost V 11 bases and J 4 bases; bases outside gene matches: 5. CDR3 amino acids: CAVSGQYNEQFF. The CDR3 DNA reads TGTGCCGTCTCGGGACAGTACAATGAGCAGTTCTTC.

This clonotype has more than one count but fewer than ten. The rearrangement uses TRBV12-3 or TRBV12-4 and TRBJ1-5; D is possibly TRBD1 (5 bases). V was pared by 2 bases and J by 10 bases, with 9 bases between. The CDR3 covers 12 residues. The CDR3 nucleotides are TGTGCCAGCAGTTTATTTGGGGGTCCCCAGCATTTT. Translation gives CASSLFGGPQHF.

This clonotype turned up a few times. This rearrangement joins TRBV4-1 to TRBJ2-1; D remains ambiguous. Germline V gene data show CDR1 as MGHRA and CDR2 as YSYEKL. Trimming stripped 0 bases from V and 8 bases from J, with 5 bases between. CDR3 length: 12 residues. This CDR3 is CASSQDLYEQFF. CDR3 DNA sequence: TGCGCCAGCAGCCAAGATCTCTATGAGCAGTTCTTC.

The V call is TRBV6-2 or TRBV6-3, the J call TRBJ2-7; D is uncertain. The CDR3 length is 14 residues. From germline, CDR1 is MNHEY and CDR2 SVGEGT. V was shortened by 6 bases and J by 0 bases, with 12 bases between the two germline ends. CDR3 sequence: CASSRTSHSYEQYV. The CDR3 DNA is TGTGCCAGCAGCCGCACAAGTCACTCCTACGAGCAGTACGTC.

This chain connects TRBV20-1 to TRBJ2-3, with D possibly TRBD1 on 5 matching bases. The ends were cut back, 1 base at V and 1 base at J, with 21 bases in the middle. This CDR3 is 18 amino acids long. Germline values: CDR1 DFQATT, CDR2 SNEGSKA (reference sequence). The DNA for the CDR3 is TGCAGTGCTAGAGTAGGGGTGCCCTTCGGGCTGGGCACAGATACGCAGTATTTT. Encoded protein: CSARVGVPFGLGTDTQYF.

This clonotype was found a few times. No conserved phenylalanine or tryptophan ends this CDR3, so it is likely a read error. No DNA is shown, since the ends of the CDR3 on it are uncertain; the CDR3 is the one TCRdb lists. The chain recombines TRBV5-1 with TRBJ2-7. CDR1 is SGHRS, CDR2 YFSETQ, per germline. The CDR3 spans 11 amino acids, including both terminal residues. The CDR3 reads CASMLTGFYRR.

J is TRBJ2-5 and V is TRBV7-2; TRBD2 aligns across 11 bases. Germline V gene sequence: CDR1 SGHTA, CDR2 FQGNSA. Losses at the gene ends were 5 bases for V and 7 bases for J; bases not matched to a gene: 9. This CDR3 has 15 amino acids. The CDR3 sequence is CASSIWTSGLRTQYF. CDR3 coding DNA: TGTGCCAGCAGCATTTGGACTAGCGGGTTACGGACCCAGTACTTC.

This clonotype was picked up a small number of times. The V gene is TRBV7-3, the J gene TRBJ1-2, with D possibly TRBD1 on 5 matching bases. CDR3 size: 13 residues. CDR1 and CDR2 (germline): SGHTA, FQGTGA. Trimming cost V 5 bases and J 8 bases, with 15 bases left between them. The CDR3 spells CASSPRPGGGYTF. Here the CDR3 DNA reads TGTGCCAGCAGCCCCAGACCCGGGGGGGGCTACACCTTC.

The rearrangement joins TRBV5-1 to TRBJ2-1; D is perhaps TRBD2 (6 bases). Germline CDR1 reads SGHRS; CDR2 reads YFSETQ. There are 12 residues in the CDR3. Trimming took 7 bases from V and 6 from J, leaving 11 bases between them. The CDR3 is CASCLASNEQFF. The CDR3 nucleotides read TGCGCCAGCTGTCTAGCGAGCAATGAGCAGTTCTTC.

This sequence joins TRBV27 and TRBJ1-5; D remains unclear. Trimming pared 3 bases from V and 6 bases from J, leaving 12 bases between. Germline CDR1 reads MNHEY; CDR2 reads SMNVEV (reference sequence). The CDR3 has 14 residues. The DNA of the CDR3 is TGTGCCAGCAGTTTCTCGGGGTTGTTTCAGCCCCAGCATTTT. Amino acid sequence: CASSFSGLFQPQHF.

In this sample, this clonotype turned up a few times. The chain couples TRBV21-1 to TRBJ2-5. TRBV21-1 is recorded as a pseudogene. The CDR3 contains 9 residues. Written as DNA, the CDR3 is TGTGCCAGCAGGGAGACCCAGTACTTC. Translated: CASRETQYF.